The T cell receptor (beta chain) described here comes from a study of shared clonotypes between healthy human individuals. Study-wide points: Estimated richness values were generally larger in naive subsets than in memory subsets. Across a few donors, naive CD4 shared 5% to 5.5%, naive CD8 about 3.2%, memory CD4 roughly 2.4%, memory CD8 about 0.4%. Only blood samples were collected, and tissue repertoires likely differ.

Produced via immunoSEQ multiplex PCR; TCRdb's table is partial and in-frame only. This table has around 2.5 million clones, more than 85% appearing once. V shed 5 bases and J shed 5 bases, with 18 bases lying between them. This CDR3 has 15 amino acids. Germline V gene sequence: CDR1 LNHDA, CDR2 SQIVND (reference sequence). A remark on this clone: No antigen is known for it.

V usage is TRBV19 and J usage is TRBJ2-5; D is perhaps TRBD2 (5 bases). Sequences were obtained from naive CD4+ T cells from PBMCs. Noted subset: CD45RA+ positively selected. This TCR was sampled from a man aged 18 to 29 in good health. Some clones in this sample may be carry-over from other donors' samples. The CDR3 here is CASSPGGRARETQYF. In nucleotides, the CDR3 is TGTGCCAGTAGTCCAGGTGGGCGGGCCCGGGAGACCCAGTACTTC.